A single sample gave rise to the 5 T cell receptor beta chains below, sequenced in a study of T-cell reconstitution after alpha-beta-depleted transplantation in children. TCRbeta library construction was performed incorporating unique molecular identifiers. A single record per CDR3 protein comes from TCRdb applying MiXCR to the PCR reads. This sample has 500,000 or so distinct CDR3 sequences, with 32% found just once. This sample comprised PBMCs from the stem cell graft donor, obtained from the stem cell graft. These receptors originate from a human donor who donated a stem cell graft to a child with aplastic anemia.

Of note for this clonotype: The junction and the germline gene differ at one end; a read error may be behind it. The chain joins TRBV10-3 to TRBJ2-3; D tentatively fits TRBD1 or TRBD2 (5 bases each). Germline loops: CDR1 ENHRY, CDR2 SYGVKD. This CDR3 has 13 residues. CDR3 loop: CACRGASRDTQYF. The CDR3 DNA follows: TGTGCCTGTAGGGGAGCCAGCAGAGATACGCAGTATTTT.

The CDR3 region has the DNA TGTGCCCGTGGGACAGGGGCGACTGAAGCTTTCTTT. Residues: CARGTGATEAFF. V gene TRBV2 combines with J gene TRBJ1-1, with 10 bases aligning to TRBD1. In germline, CDR1 is SNHLY, CDR2 FYNNEI. V lost 11 bases and J lost 5; bases outside the gene matches: 5. CDR3 size: 12 residues.

The CDR3 protein is CASSQGITDTQYF. The CDR3 DNA follows: TGTGCCAGCTCACAGGGAATCACAGATACGCAGTATTTT. The rearrangement links TRBV28 to TRBJ2-3; D possibly corresponds to TRBD1 (6 bases). V lost 8 bases and J lost 2, with 11 bases in between. Germline V gene lookup returns CDR1 MDHEN and CDR2 SYDVKM. This CDR3 region has 13 residues.

The chain carries TRBV6-1 and TRBJ2-6; TRBD1 agrees at 7 bases. The CDR3 has 16 residues. V shed 7 bases and J 5 bases; nucleotides not matched to a gene: 11. In germline, CDR1 is MNHNS, CDR2 SASEGT. The CDR3 reads CASTRQGRTRANVLTF. DNA of the CDR3: TGTGCCAGCACCAGACAGGGACGCACTCGGGCCAACGTCCTGACTTTC.

This clonotype came up a few times. This chain connects TRBV12-3 or TRBV12-4 to TRBJ2-3, with 9 bases lining up with TRBD2. This CDR3 spans 14 amino acids. J gave up 4 bases and V 3 bases, and 2 bases lay outside the gene matches. The CDR3, as DNA: TGTGCCAGCAGTTTCGCGGGAGGGGCAGATACGCAGTATTTT. This gives the protein CASSFAGGADTQYF.